Described below is a single T cell receptor (beta chain) sequence and its context. Authors' methods: Estimation of nucleated cell counts was performed using reference gene primer amplification. TCRdb keeps only in-frame clones here, not all; method: immunoSEQ multiplex PCR. V and J calls and clone size are those listed in that table; D and trimming were worked out from the DNA. The sample yields 110,000 or so clones, roughly 85% seen once. CDR3 length equals 14 residues. The germline gives CDR1 ENHRY, CDR2 SYGVKD. Trimming removed 11 bases at V and 3 bases at J, with 19 bases between. The data stem from a study of blood T cell repertoires in COVID-19. Study details: Material from acute and convalescent COVID-19 was sourced from the United States, Italy and Spain. The cDNA or gDNA used as material had been derived from T cells, B-cell-depleted T cells, or PBMCs.

The V gene is TRBV10-3, the J gene TRBJ1-2; no firm D call. This sequence originates from a woman in her fifties or sixties with acute or convalescent COVID-19. Sequencing input: peripheral blood. CDR3 sequence reads: CALRGSGSDYGYTF. For the CDR3, the DNA is TGTGCCCTCCGAGGGAGTGGGTCGGACTATGGCTACACCTTC.